One T cell receptor beta chain is described in this entry. The data were obtained in a study of control samples from healthy donors and cancer patients. Generated by immunoSEQ multiplex PCR, the TCRdb table keeps only in-frame clones and is missing some. The sample has tens of thousands of clones; around 87% are singletons. This CDR3 comprises 15 residues. V dropped 8 bases and J dropped 1 base, with 15 bases sitting between them. Germline V gives CDR1 LGHNA, CDR2 YSLEER. This TCR was sampled from a man aged 45-65 years in good health. The V and J genes are TRBV4-3 and TRBJ2-4, with TRBD2 as a possible D gene (5 bases). Sequencing was carried out using blood. The CDR3 DNA reads TGCGCCAGCGTCCCGTTAGAGCGGGCCAAAAACATTCAGTACTTC. Its protein is CASVPLERAKNIQYF.